This record concerns one T cell receptor (beta chain) sequence. Antigen specificity is unknown. CDR3 size: 15 residues. Germline V lookup: CDR1 MNHNY, CDR2 SVGAGI (reference sequence). Trimming cost V 4 bases and J 4 bases; bases outside gene matches: 8. This record belongs to a study of cytomegalovirus exposure and HLA in healthy donors. The PCR contained 60 Vbeta and 13 Jbeta primers. Using immunoSEQ multiplex PCR, the repertoire was profiled, and TCRdb retains in-frame clones only, with some absent. Here the sample spans fewer than 150,000 clones, about 85% being singletons. Study-level points and caveats: Published work reported that the classifier diagnosed cytomegalovirus status with high specificity and sensitivity. Later analysis showed most CMV-associated TCR beta chains appearing HLA-restricted. TCR association rates varied by HLA locus in a later analysis, with DRB1 highest and HLA-C lowest. Rarity held for most TCR sequences, but there were some public TCRs that occurred in many donors.

This clonotype was sampled from a man aged 50 or older in good health and CMV-seronegative. The V call is TRBV6-6, the J call TRBJ2-7, with 9 bases that match TRBD1. Specimen: PBMCs. The CDR3 loop is CASSSAGQGKYEQYF. CDR3 bases: TGTGCCAGCAGTTCCGCGGGACAGGGAAAATACGAGCAGTACTTC.